This entry describes one T cell receptor beta chain. This record comes from a study of glioma-infiltrating T cells after dendritic cell vaccination. Method: immunoSEQ multiplex PCR; TCRdb's copy keeps in-frame clones and lacks some. This repertoire shows about 87,000 clones, 83% found once; its top ten account for 6.8%. Losses at the gene ends were 6 bases for V and 2 bases for J; bases not matched to a gene: 6. Germline V gene data show CDR1 as LNHDA and CDR2 as SQIVND (reference sequence). The CDR3 is 15 amino acids. Time point denoted: after dendritic cell vaccination, including at tumor progression/relapse. Selection required adequate fresh-frozen tumor tissue plus more than two years' survival data. Blood PBMC samples: pre-vaccination, two weeks post third vaccination, and at tumor progression.

The receptor's source is a human donor with glioblastoma. The sample was blood, taken after dendritic cell vaccination. The chain joins TRBV19 to TRBJ2-3, with TRBD2 identical over 9 bases. Written as DNA, the CDR3 is TGTGCCAGTAGCCCTGCTAGCGGGGACACAGATACGCAGTATTTT. Translated: CASSPASGDTDTQYF.